This T cell receptor (beta chain) is drawn from a study of radiation and T cells in renal cell carcinoma. For this clone: Its target is not known.

TCRdb's table, derived via immunoSEQ multiplex PCR, lists solely in-frame clones and lacks some. Counted here are about 140,000 clones, around four fifths occurring once; the ten biggest clones make up less than 25%. The CDR3 covers 14 residues. Germline CDR1 is SGHNT and CDR2 is YYREEE (reference sequence). V dropped 4 bases and J dropped 7 bases, with 16 bases sitting between them. Stated time point: baseline pretreatment blood. This sample's treatment: 15 Gy SBRT to primary tumor, nephrectomy 4 weeks later. After SBRT, blood was collected at 2 and 4 weeks, plus baseline. Study conclusions and caveats: From baseline, blood top tumor clonotypes peaked at 2 weeks post-radiation.

This clonotype was obtained from a woman aged 45-65 years with renal cell carcinoma. Here the sequenced sample was blood, taken from a patient whose treatment included radiotherapy and nephrectomy. The chain joins TRBV5-4 to TRBJ2-3; D remains ambiguous. Here the CDR3 DNA reads TGTGCCAGCAGCCCCCCGGCGTTTGCGAATACGCAGTATTTT. Protein product: CASSPPAFANTQYF.